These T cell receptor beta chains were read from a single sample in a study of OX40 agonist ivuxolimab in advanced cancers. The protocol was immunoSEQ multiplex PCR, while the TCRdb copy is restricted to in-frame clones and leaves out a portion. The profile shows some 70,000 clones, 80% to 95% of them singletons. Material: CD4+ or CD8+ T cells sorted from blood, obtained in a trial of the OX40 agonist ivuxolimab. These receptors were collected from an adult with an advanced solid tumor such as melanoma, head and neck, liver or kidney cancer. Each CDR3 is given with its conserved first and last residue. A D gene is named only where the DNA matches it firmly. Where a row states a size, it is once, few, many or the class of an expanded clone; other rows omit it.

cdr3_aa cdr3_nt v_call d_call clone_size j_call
CASSLGTAQETQYF TGTGCCAGCAGTTTAGGGACAGCCCAAGAGACCCAGTACTTC TRBV6-5 TRBD1 once TRBJ2-5
CASSPDPHGANVLTF TGTGCCAGCAGCCCCGACCCCCATGGGGCCAACGTCCTGACTTTC TRBV9 - - TRBJ2-6
CASSQKGQGVFSNQPQHF TGCGCCAGCAGCCAAAAGGGACAGGGAGTTTTTAGCAATCAGCCCCAGCATTTT TRBV4-1 TRBD1 - TRBJ1-5
CAWSVARLAGGSSYEQYF TGTGCCTGGAGTGTAGCCCGACTAGCGGGGGGCAGCTCCTACGAGCAGTACTTC TRBV30 TRBD2 - TRBJ2-7
CSAAGGGRAFF TGCAGCGCCGCGGGGGGCGGACGGGCTTTCTTT TRBV29-1 - - TRBJ1-1
CASSLPGGYEQYF TGTGCCAGCAGCTTGCCGGGGGGCTACGAGCAGTACTTC TRBV5-6 TRBD2 - TRBJ2-7
CASSYGQATQYF TGTGCCAGCAGTTACGGACAGGCGACCCAGTACTTC TRBV6-6 TRBD1 - TRBJ2-5
CASLLAGGLYNEQFF TGTGCCAGCTTGTTGGCGGGGGGGCTTTACAATGAGCAGTTCTTC TRBV11-1 TRBD2 - TRBJ2-1
CAARDPGKAQYF TGTGCCGCCAGGGACCCCGGGAAGGCCCAGTACTTC TRBV10-3 - - TRBJ2-5
CACDYSNQPQHF TGTGCCTGCGATTATAGCAATCAGCCCCAGCATTTT TRBV30 - - TRBJ1-5
CASSLRGDSYEQYF TGTGCCAGCAGTTTACGGGGCGACTCCTACGAGCAGTACTTC TRBV27 - - TRBJ2-7
CASSLAWSGGANYNEQFF TGTGCCAGCAGCTTAGCGTGGAGCGGGGGGGCAAACTACAATGAGCAGTTCTTC TRBV7-6 TRBD2 - TRBJ2-1
CASHTPRETQYF TGTGCCAGCCACACGCCGCGAGAGACCCAGTACTTC TRBV6-5 - - TRBJ2-5
CAWSDRVSQPQHF TGTGCCTGGTCAGACAGGGTCAGTCAGCCCCAGCATTTT TRBV30 TRBD1 few TRBJ1-5
CSVDVRDTEAFF TGCAGCGTTGATGTCAGGGACACTGAAGCTTTCTTT TRBV29-1 - - TRBJ1-1
CASSSPGTSGRKDTQYF TGTGCCAGCAGCTCCCCTGGGACTAGCGGGAGGAAAGATACGCAGTATTTT TRBV5-6 TRBD2 - TRBJ2-3
CASSRQETQYF TGTGCCAGCAGTAGACAAGAGACCCAGTACTTC TRBV6-1 - - TRBJ2-5
CASSRSSPSSGSTYEQYF TGTGCCAGCAGCCGAAGTTCCCCTTCTAGCGGGAGTACGTACGAGCAGTACTTC TRBV4-2 TRBD2 few TRBJ2-7
CASSLPPRGYTDTQYF TGTGCCAGCAGCTTGCCTCCGCGGGGGTACACAGATACGCAGTATTTT TRBV5-4 TRBD2 - TRBJ2-3
CASRVTGQGSYNEQFF TGCGCCAGCAGGGTCACGGGACAGGGCTCCTACAATGAGCAGTTCTTC TRBV5-1 TRBD1 - TRBJ2-1
CASSRREAGTEAFF TGTGCCAGCAGCCGGAGGGAGGCGGGCACTGAAGCTTTCTTT TRBV5-6 - - TRBJ1-1
CAWIPGVETQYF TGTGCCTGGATCCCGGGCGTGGAGACCCAGTACTTC TRBV30 - - TRBJ2-5
CSARDRNTQYF TGCAGTGCTAGAGATCGGAATACGCAGTATTTT TRBV20-1 - - TRBJ2-3
CASSLLATEETQYF TGCGCCAGCAGCTTGTTGGCTACAGAAGAGACCCAGTACTTC TRBV5-1 - - TRBJ2-5
CASSYRTAGTEAFF TGTGCCAGCAGTTACCGGACAGCTGGCACTGAAGCTTTCTTT TRBV6-5 - - TRBJ1-1
CASLNRVTYEQYF TGTGCCAGTTTAAACAGGGTAACCTACGAGCAGTACTTC TRBV19 - - TRBJ2-7
CASSSTTSTDTQYF TGTGCCAGCAGCTCGACTACCAGCACAGATACGCAGTATTTT TRBV5-4 - - TRBJ2-3
CASSLDRGETFF TGTGCCAGCAGCTTGGATCGGGGGGAGACTTTCTTT TRBV5-6 - - TRBJ1-1
CASSLNPSTDNYGYTF TGTGCCAGCAGCTTAAATCCATCGACGGATAACTATGGCTACACCTTC TRBV7-3 - once TRBJ1-2
CAISSQGENYGYTF TGTGCCATCAGTTCACAGGGGGAGAACTATGGCTACACCTTC TRBV10-3 TRBD1 - TRBJ1-2
CASSLTSRYSYEQYF TGCGCCAGCAGCTTGACTAGCCGTTACTCCTACGAGCAGTACTTC TRBV5-1 - - TRBJ2-7
CASSVGVGQGANNEQFF TGTGCCAGCAGCGTGGGGGTAGGACAGGGGGCTAACAATGAGCAGTTCTTC TRBV27 TRBD1 - TRBJ2-1
CASSLGGADTQYF TGCGCCAGCAGCTTGGGAGGCGCAGATACGCAGTATTTT TRBV5-1 - - TRBJ2-3
CASRYLGYANQPQHF TGTGCCAGCAGGTACCTTGGGTATGCCAATCAGCCCCAGCATTTT TRBV5-8 - - TRBJ1-5
CASSIGDRYNEQFF TGTGCCAGTAGTATAGGGGACAGATACAATGAGCAGTTCTTC TRBV19 TRBD1 - TRBJ2-1
CASNPGGGLPGNEQFF TGCGCCAGCAACCCAGGGGGGGGCCTCCCTGGCAATGAGCAGTTCTTC TRBV5-1 - - TRBJ2-1
CAISVESEQYF TGTGCCATCAGCGTTGAGAGTGAGCAGTACTTC TRBV10-3 - - TRBJ2-7
CASTPGSYNSPLHF TGTGCCAGCACGCCGGGCTCCTATAATTCACCCCTCCACTTT TRBV6-5 - - TRBJ1-6
CASSSRGAPATNEKLFF TGTGCCAGCAGCTCCCGGGGGGCACCGGCAACTAATGAAAAACTGTTTTTT TRBV5-6 - - TRBJ1-4